These 22 T cell receptor beta chains originate from one sample sequenced in a study of CD8 T cells in ankylosing spondylitis. TCRdb re-called the 5' RACE reads with MiXCR, one entry per CDR3 protein. The table lists 250,000 to 300,000 distinct CDR3 sequences, roughly 20% of them singletons. The specimen sequenced was blood, either unsorted or a sorted T cell fraction (not recorded which). The receptors stem from a male donor with ankylosing spondylitis or in good health (not recorded which).

The chain couples TRBV6-2 or TRBV6-3 to TRBJ1-4, with TRBD1 identical over 9 bases. V shed 8 bases, J shed 6 bases, and the junction held 7 bases outside the gene matches. CDR3 length: 14 residues. Germline V gene data show CDR1 as MNHEY and CDR2 as SVGEGT. DNA of the CDR3: TGTGCCAGCGCCAAACAGGGGGCGGATGAAAAACTGTTTTTT. Encoded protein: CASAKQGADEKLFF.

This clonotype was seen more than once but under ten times. V usage is TRBV3-1 and J usage is TRBJ2-2, with D perhaps matching TRBD1 or TRBD2 (5 bases each). The CDR3 loop spans 15 amino acids. Germline-derived CDR1 and CDR2 are LGHDT and YNNKEL (reference sequence). The V end was cut by 0 bases, the J end by 4 bases, with 9 bases between. Here the CDR3 reads CASSQDLGTTGELFF. The CDR3, as DNA: TGTGCCAGCAGCCAAGATTTGGGGACCACCGGGGAGCTGTTTTTT.

There are many counts of this clonotype. The chain carries TRBV12-3 or TRBV12-4 and TRBJ1-1, with a tentative D call TRBD1 (5 bases). V shed 6 bases and J shed 3 bases, with 14 bases lying between them. The length of the CDR3 is 14 residues. CDR3 sequence (DNA): TGTGCCAGCAGGGGGACCGACACGTACACTGAAGCTTTCTTT. Its translation: CASRGTDTYTEAFF.

The rearrangement joins TRBV5-1 to TRBJ1-5; unclear D gene. In germline, CDR1 is SGHRS, CDR2 YFSETQ. CDR3 length equals 13 residues. V was cut by 0 bases and J by 7 bases, with 8 bases left in between. The CDR3 DNA reads TGCGCCAGCAGCTTGGGTGCCGGCCAGCCCCAGCATTTT. It yields the protein CASSLGAGQPQHF.

The V and J genes are TRBV7-8 and TRBJ2-7; tentative D call: TRBD2 (6 bases). The germline V gene has CDR1 SGHVS and CDR2 FQNEAQ. The CDR3 totals 15 residues. V was trimmed by 3 bases and J by 0 bases, leaving 12 bases between them. CDR3 amino acids: CASSFGGRSSYEQYV. DNA for the CDR3: TGTGCCAGCAGCTTCGGAGGGCGGAGCTCCTACGAGCAGTACGTC.

The sample holds a few counts of this clonotype. V is TRBV6-1 and J is TRBJ2-5, with 9 bases fitting TRBD2. The J segment lost 2 bases and the V segment lost 7 bases, leaving 11 bases of the junction unmatched. The CDR3 contains 16 residues. Germline V gene sequence: CDR1 MNHNS, CDR2 SASEGT. This CDR3 reads CASTAAGLARQETQYF. The CDR3 bases are TGTGCCAGCACCGCTGCCGGACTAGCGCGGCAAGAGACCCAGTACTTC.

This sequence joins TRBV18 and TRBJ1-2, with TRBD1 identical over 8 bases. Looked up from germline, CDR1 is KGHSH and CDR2 is LQKENI. This CDR3 contains 13 residues. V lost 6 bases to trimming and J lost 5 bases; unmatched junction nucleotides: 5. The CDR3 region is CASSPDREYGYTF. The CDR3 DNA follows: TGTGCCAGCTCGCCGGACAGGGAATATGGCTACACCTTC. The full variable domain, in which reference TRBV18 and TRBJ1-2 provide the parts outside the CDR3, is NAGVMQNPRHLVRRRGQEARLRCSPMKGHSHVYWYRQLPEEGLKFMVYLQKENIIDESGMPKERFSAEFPKEGPSILRIQQVVRGDSAAYFCASSPDREYGYTFGSGTRLTVV.

This clonotype was seen a few times. V gene TRBV12-3 or TRBV12-4 combines with J gene TRBJ2-5; D is unresolved. This CDR3 has 15 amino acids. Trimming cost V 2 bases and J 5 bases, with 15 bases left between them. The CDR3 is CASSLLGSKGETQYF. Written as DNA, the CDR3 is TGTGCCAGCAGTTTACTTGGGTCGAAAGGGGAGACCCAGTACTTC.

The chain recombines TRBV7-2 with TRBJ2-1, with D perhaps TRBD2 (6 bases). Germline V gene data show CDR1 as SGHTA and CDR2 as FQGNSA. The V gene lost 5 bases and the J gene lost 0 bases, with 17 bases spanning the gap. The CDR3 is 17 amino acids. CDR3 residues: CASSRGGSGLSYNEQFF. CDR3 nucleotide sequence: TGTGCCAGCAGCCGAGGTGGTAGCGGCCTCTCCTACAATGAGCAGTTCTTC.

This clonotype has only a few counts. The genes are TRBV11-2 and TRBJ2-1; maybe TRBD1 (5 bases). Germline CDR1 is SGHAT and CDR2 is FQNNGV. V was cut by 5 bases and J by 3 bases, with 14 bases left in between. This CDR3 is built from 15 residues. The CDR3 region is CASSQGTADYNEQFF. The CDR3 nucleotides are TGTGCCAGCAGCCAGGGAACCGCGGACTACAATGAGCAGTTCTTC.

The V and J genes are TRBV7-6 and TRBJ2-1; D is perhaps TRBD2 (6 bases). The CDR3 loop spans 14 amino acids. The germline V gene encodes CDR1 SGHVS and CDR2 FNYEAQ. The V gene lost 2 bases and the J gene lost 2 bases, with 7 bases spanning the gap. The CDR3 DNA is TGTGCCAGCAGCTTACCGGGAGCCTACAATGAGCAGTTCTTC. This translates into CASSLPGAYNEQFF.

Only a few counts were recorded for this clonotype. The chain couples TRBV28 to TRBJ2-1; D may be TRBD1 or TRBD2 (6 bases each). V lost 7 bases, J lost 5 bases, and 12 bases lay in between. The CDR3 loop spans 13 amino acids. Germline CDR1 reads MDHEN; CDR2 reads SYDVKM. CDR3 amino acids: CASKGGSNNEQFF. The CDR3 bases are TGTGCCAGCAAGGGGGGCTCGAACAATGAGCAGTTCTTC.

A few counts support this clonotype. V and J are TRBV5-1 and TRBJ2-2; TRBD1 agrees at 8 bases. CDR1 is SGHRS, CDR2 YFSETQ, per germline. The CDR3 has 18 amino acids. With 3 bases clipped from V and 0 bases from J, the junction kept 10 bases outside the gene matches. The chain's CDR3 is CASSWGSGGVSNTGELFF. Written as DNA, the CDR3 is TGCGCCAGCAGCTGGGGATCAGGGGGCGTCTCGAACACCGGGGAGCTGTTTTTT.

Many counts were recorded for this clonotype. J is TRBJ2-3 and V is TRBV6-5; TRBD2 aligns across 8 bases. The germline V gene encodes CDR1 MNHEY and CDR2 SVGAGI. The CDR3 extends over 12 amino acids. J gave up 10 bases and V 0 bases, and 0 bases lay outside the gene matches. CDR3 nucleotides: TGTGCCAGCAGTTACTCTAGCGGGGCGCAGTATTTT. Encoded protein: CASSYSSGAQYF.

This chain uses TRBV11-1 with TRBJ2-3; D might be TRBD1 or TRBD2, each matching 5 bases. The CDR3 is made up of 18 amino acids. Trimming stripped 7 bases from V and 0 bases from J, with 23 bases between. Germline CDR1 is SGHAT and CDR2 is FQDESV (reference sequence). CDR3 sequence (DNA): TGTGCCAGCACCGACCGCCTCGGTCAGGGACCTAGCACAGATACGCAGTATTTT. Protein product: CASTDRLGQGPSTDTQYF.

A note on this clonotype: Germline is not matched at one junction end, which may reflect a read error. The chain links TRBV5-1 to TRBJ2-1; maybe TRBD1 (6 bases). CDR3 length: 15 amino acids. Germline V lookup: CDR1 SGHRS, CDR2 YFSETQ. This chain's CDR3 is CASSLTGTGYTEQFF. CDR3 sequence (DNA): TGCGCCAGCAGCTTGACAGGGACGGGGTACACTGAGCAGTTCTTC.

Only a few counts were recorded for this clonotype. The J gene is TRBJ1-1, the V gene TRBV28; 8 nucleotides line up with TRBD1. The germline CDR1 and CDR2 sequences are MDHEN and SYDVKM. The CDR3 contains 15 residues. With V trimmed by 2 bases and J by 7 bases, 9 bases remained unmatched. The CDR3 reads CASSLAPDRAHEAFF. CDR3 sequence (DNA): TGTGCCAGCAGTTTAGCCCCGGACAGGGCTCATGAAGCTTTCTTT.

This clonotype was found a few times. This chain joins TRBV3-1 and TRBJ2-5; 7 nucleotides line up with TRBD2. Trimming at V came to 0 bases and at J to 5 bases, leaving 6 bases not matched to a gene. The CDR3 extends over 15 amino acids. The germline gives CDR1 LGHDT, CDR2 YNNKEL (reference sequence). In DNA form, the CDR3 reads TGTGCCAGCAGCCAAGAAGATTCGCGGGGGGAGACCCAGTACTTC. This sequence encodes CASSQEDSRGETQYF.

Only a few counts were recorded for this clonotype. The V and J genes are TRBV6-1 and TRBJ2-2; perhaps D is TRBD1 or TRBD2 (6 bases each). Germline V gene lookup returns CDR1 MNHNS and CDR2 SASEGT. The CDR3 extends over 14 amino acids. Trimming took off 10 bases at V and 0 bases at J, with 12 bases between the two ends. CDR3 sequence: CAILGGPNTGELFF. In DNA, the CDR3 is TGTGCCATCCTGGGGGGCCCGAACACCGGGGAGCTGTTTTTT.

This clonotype was seen a few times. This chain uses TRBV11-2 with TRBJ2-5; either TRBD1 or TRBD2 may supply D (6 bases each). Trimming left V 5 bases short and J 9 bases short, with 25 bases between. The CDR3 length is 16 residues. Germline V gene data show CDR1 as SGHAT and CDR2 as FQNNGV. CDR3 in amino acids: CASSVADSRAGPPQYF. The CDR3, as DNA: TGTGCCAGCAGCGTGGCGGACAGCCGAGCGGGCCCCCCCCAGTACTTC.

The sample holds a few counts of this clonotype. The chain employs TRBV20-1 and TRBJ2-2; D is uncertain. CDR1 is DFQATT and CDR2 is SNEGSKA in the germline V gene (reference sequence). The CDR3 extends over 16 amino acids. V lost 0 bases, J lost 2 bases, and 13 bases lay in between. CDR3 sequence: CSAREVRKENTGELFF. CDR3 DNA: TGCAGTGCTAGAGAGGTCAGAAAAGAAAACACCGGGGAGCTGTTTTTT.

This clonotype has only a few counts. The genes are TRBV12-3 or TRBV12-4 and TRBJ2-1; a weak D match, TRBD2 (6 bases). Trimming pared 6 bases from V and 4 bases from J, leaving 16 bases between. The CDR3 totals 15 residues. The CDR3 DNA reads as TGTGCCAGCAGACGCGCAACCGGGAGATACAATGAGCAGTTCTTC. Translated: CASRRATGRYNEQFF.